This TCR beta chain was captured in a study of cytomegalovirus exposure and HLA in healthy donors. For this clone: Its matching antigen is unknown.

The PCR contained 60 Vbeta and 13 Jbeta primers. Sequencing used immunoSEQ multiplex PCR; TCRdb keeps in-frame clones, though not all of them. Across approximately 110,000 clones, the top ten clones capture roughly 2.5% of the sample. V lost 5 bases, J lost 3 bases, and 13 bases lay in between. The CDR3 runs 14 residues. Germline lookup yields CDR1 SEHNR and CDR2 FQNEAQ (reference sequence). Whole-study results and caveats: Later findings reportedly placed an Asian-associated ancestry cluster below the roughly 730-donor mean for N-insertions.

The V call is TRBV7-9, the J call TRBJ1-1; a weak D match, TRBD1 (6 bases). This receptor was identified in a man aged 25-45 years in good health and CMV-seronegative. The source material was PBMCs. For the CDR3, the DNA is TGTGCCAGCAGCCCCCCCCCAGGGGACACTGAAGCTTTCTTT. Its translation is CASSPPPGDTEAFF. Based on the CDR3 plus reference TRBV7-9 and TRBJ1-1, the full variable domain is DTGVSQNPRHKITKRGQNVTFRCDPISEHNRLYWYRQTLGQGPEFLTYFQNEAQLEKSRLLSDRFSAERPKGSFSTLEIQRTEQGDSAMYLCASSPPPGDTEAFFGQGTRLTVV.